These T cell receptor beta chains were read from a single sample in a study of beta chain features in type 1 diabetes. Produced via immunoSEQ multiplex PCR; TCRdb's table is partial and in-frame only. The sample lists roughly 130,000 clones, around a tenth occurring once. Source material: central memory CD4+ T cells from blood. The receptors originated from a man younger than 35 in good health. The CDR3 runs from the conserved cysteine through the conserved F or W. D genes are given only for firm matches. Some rows mark clone size as missing; the rest say once, few, many or name a class of expanded clone.

TRBJ2-1,few,TRBV6-5,.,TGTGCCAGCAAAGGGGGGGAGCCCAATGAGCAGTTCTTC,CASKGGEPNEQFF
TRBJ1-2,.,TRBV11-2,.,TGTGCCAGCAGCTCCAACGGACAGATTTATGGCTACACCTTC,CASSSNGQIYGYTF
TRBJ2-5,many,TRBV5-4,.,TGTGCCAGCAGCCTACCTAACGACTCGGGGGAGACCCAGTACTTC,CASSLPNDSGETQYF
TRBJ2-1,few,TRBV6-5,.,TGTGCCAGCAGTCGTCCTAGCCCCTACAATGAGCAGTTCTTC,CASSRPSPYNEQFF
TRBJ2-1,.,TRBV6-4,.,TGTGCCAGCAGTGACCATTCGCGCTCCTACAATGAGCAGTTCTTC,CASSDHSRSYNEQFF
TRBJ1-5,.,TRBV27,.,TGTGCCAGCAGTTTGTCAGGGTCAAATAGCAATCAGCCCCAGCATTTT,CASSLSGSNSNQPQHF
TRBJ2-7,.,TRBV7-2,.,TGTGCCAGCAGCTTGGTAGGGGTCGCTTTAGCCTACGAGCAGTACTTC,CASSLVGVALAYEQYF
TRBJ1-1,few,TRBV5-8,TRBD1,TGTGCCAGCAGCCCGACAGGGGGGTCGGGAACTGAAGCTTTCTTT,CASSPTGGSGTEAFF
TRBJ2-7,few,TRBV7-2,TRBD2,TGTGCCAGCAGCTTAGCGACGGGGGGCTACGAGCAGTACTTC,CASSLATGGYEQYF
TRBJ2-7,few,TRBV4-2,TRBD1,TGTGCCAGCAGCCGCGGGCGGGACAGGGGTGCCTACGAGCAGTACTTC,CASSRGRDRGAYEQYF
TRBJ2-7,few,TRBV5-1,.,TGCGCCAGCAGCTTGTTTTTGACCCCTAGCGAGGACGAGCAGTACTTC,CASSLFLTPSEDEQYF
TRBJ2-7,.,TRBV10-1,.,TGCGCCAGCAGGGGACACTTCGGCAGCGAGCAGTACTTC,CASRGHFGSEQYF
TRBJ2-5,.,TRBV5-4,TRBD2,TGTGCCAGCAGCTTGGCCGGGACTAGCGTGGAGACCCAGTACTTC,CASSLAGTSVETQYF
TRBJ1-6,many,TRBV27,TRBD1,TGTGCCAGCAGTCCCTCACAGGGGGCTCGGTCACCCCTCCACTTT,CASSPSQGARSPLHF
TRBJ2-5,.,TRBV9,.,TGTGCCAGCAGCGTGTCAGGCACAAACCGAGAGACCCAGTACTTC,CASSVSGTNRETQYF
TRBJ2-7,.,TRBV4-2,TRBD2,TGTGCCAGCAGCCAAGACTCCGGTAGCGGGGATCTCTACGAGCAGTACTTC,CASSQDSGSGDLYEQYF
TRBJ1-1,few,TRBV4-2,TRBD1,TGTGCCAGCAGCGTCCGACAGGGTGAGAGCACTGAAGCTTTCTTT,CASSVRQGESTEAFF
TRBJ2-2,.,TRBV28,TRBD2,TGTGCCAGCAGTTCCCCCGCCGGAAGCGGGGGGTATGGCGGGGAGCTGTTTTTT,CASSSPAGSGGYGGELFF
TRBJ1-1,.,TRBV18,TRBD1,TGTGCCAGCTCACCAAAGGACAGGGGAACTGAAGCTTTCTTT,CASSPKDRGTEAFF
TRBJ2-2,.,TRBV7-2,TRBD2,TGTGCCAGCAGGCTCCTAGCGGGGGAGACCGGGGAGCTGTTTTTT,CASRLLAGETGELFF
TRBJ2-5,.,TRBV7-2,.,TGTGCCAGCAGCTTAAGACGTGGTAGACAACAAGAGACCCAGTACTTC,CASSLRRGRQQETQYF
TRBJ1-5,few,TRBV16,.,TGTGCCAGCAGCCAAATAAGAGGAGGACAGCCCCAGCATTTT,CASSQIRGGQPQHF
TRBJ2-3,few,TRBV30,TRBD2,TGTGCCTGGGGGACTAGCGGGGATACGCAGTATTTT,CAWGTSGDTQYF
TRBJ2-1,many,TRBV6-9,.,TGTGCCAGCTTCCGAACAGGCTCCTACAATGAGCAGTTCTTC,CASFRTGSYNEQFF
TRBJ2-5,.,TRBV9,TRBD1,TGTGCCAGCAGCTTAAGGACAGGGCTTCAAGAGACCCAGTACTTC,CASSLRTGLQETQYF
TRBJ1-6,.,TRBV7-9,TRBD1,TGTGCCAGCGTCCGGACAGGGGATTCACCCCTCCACTTT,CASVRTGDSPLHF
TRBJ1-1,few,TRBV5-8,.,TGTGCCAGCTTTCGACAGCCGCAGAACACTGAAGCTTTCTTT,CASFRQPQNTEAFF
TRBJ2-1,few,TRBV7-2,TRBD2,TGTGCCAGCAGCCGGACTAGCGGGGGGTTGGATGAGCAGTTCTTC,CASSRTSGGLDEQFF
TRBJ1-2,.,TRBV5-1,.,TGCGCCAGCAGTGACTGGGGGCGCAACTATGGCTACACCTTC,CASSDWGRNYGYTF
TRBJ2-3,few,TRBV9,.,TGTGCCAGCAGCGCTACACCAAGCGGTTTTAGCACAGATACGCAGTATTTT,CASSATPSGFSTDTQYF
TRBJ2-1,.,TRBV7-3,.,TGTGCCAGCAGCTTCATCTCGGGGTATGAGCAGTTCTTC,CASSFISGYEQFF
TRBJ1-6,.,TRBV10-2,.,TGCGCCAGCAGTGAGTCGTTTGGTCGGTACTCCTATAATTCACCCCTCCACTTT,CASSESFGRYSYNSPLHF
TRBJ2-5,.,TRBV9,.,TGTGCCAGCAGCGGGACAGCTCAAGAGACCCAGTACTTC,CASSGTAQETQYF
TRBJ1-2,few,TRBV5-6,.,TGTGCCAGCAGCTTGGGTTCTTCGAGGAGTGGCTACACCTTC,CASSLGSSRSGYTF
TRBJ2-3,.,TRBV19,TRBD2,TGTGCCAGTAGCCCCAGCGGGGGGCCAGAGGCAGATACGCAGTATTTT,CASSPSGGPEADTQYF
TRBJ2-5,.,TRBV4-1,.,TGCGCCAGCAGCCAAGAAACGCGGGCCTTACAAGAGACCCAGTACTTC,CASSQETRALQETQYF
TRBJ2-7,.,TRBV7-2,TRBD1,TGTGCCAGCAGCTTACAGAGACAGGGCTACGAGCAGTACTTC,CASSLQRQGYEQYF
TRBJ2-1,few,TRBV4-3,TRBD1,TGCGCCAGCAGCCAAGACGCAGGGGGCGTAAATGAGCAGTTCTTC,CASSQDAGGVNEQFF
TRBJ2-1,few,TRBV7-2,.,TGTGCCAGCAGCTTGGCCAATGAGCAGTTCTTC,CASSLANEQFF
TRBJ2-5,.,TRBV4-2,TRBD2,TGTGCCAGCAGCACCGGGACTAGCGGGGGGGCCAATAACCAAGAGACCCAGTACTTC,CASSTGTSGGANNQETQYF
TRBJ2-5,.,TRBV30,.,TGTGCCTGCCATCCAGGGGAGGGAGAGACCCAGTACTTC,CACHPGEGETQYF
TRBJ1-4,.,TRBV18,TRBD1,TGTGCCAGCTCCCCGGGACAGGGGGCGAGTGGAAAACTGTTTTTT,CASSPGQGASGKLFF
TRBJ1-2,.,TRBV15,.,TGTGCCACCAGCACCAGGGATGACTATGGCTACACCTTC,CATSTRDDYGYTF
TRBJ2-1,few,TRBV7-9,TRBD1,TGTGCCAGCAGCTTATCACCAGGGACAGGCTACAATGAGCAGTTCTTC,CASSLSPGTGYNEQFF
TRBJ2-5,few,TRBV27,TRBD2,TGTGCCAGCAGTCGACTAGCGAAACTCCAAGAGACCCAGTACTTC,CASSRLAKLQETQYF
TRBJ2-2,few,TRBV5-6,TRBD2,TGTGCCAGCAGCTTGCCTAGCGGTTCGGGGGGCGGGGAGCTGTTTTTT,CASSLPSGSGGGELFF
TRBJ2-6,.,TRBV4-3,.,TGCGCCAGCAGCCAAGAATACGGAGCTGGGGCCAACGTCCTGACTTTC,CASSQEYGAGANVLTF